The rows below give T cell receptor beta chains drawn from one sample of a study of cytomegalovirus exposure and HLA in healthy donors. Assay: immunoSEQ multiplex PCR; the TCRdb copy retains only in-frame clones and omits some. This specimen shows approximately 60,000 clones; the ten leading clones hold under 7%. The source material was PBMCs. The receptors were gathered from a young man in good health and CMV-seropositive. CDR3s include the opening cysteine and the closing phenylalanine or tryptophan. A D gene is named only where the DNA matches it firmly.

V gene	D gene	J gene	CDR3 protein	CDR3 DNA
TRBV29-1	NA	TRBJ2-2	CSARQAPGELFF	TGCAGCGCCAGACAGGCCCCCGGGGAGCTGTTTTTT
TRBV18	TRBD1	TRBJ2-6	CASSPLRQGGGANVLTF	TGTGCCAGCTCACCCTTAAGACAGGGGGGAGGGGCCAACGTCCTGACTTTC
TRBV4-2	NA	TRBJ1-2	CASSQDSRNYGYTF	TGTGCCAGCAGCCAAGACTCACGGAACTATGGCTACACCTTC
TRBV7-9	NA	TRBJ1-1	CASSLVGLQDTEAFF	TGTGCCAGCAGCTTAGTAGGACTTCAGGACACTGAAGCTTTCTTT
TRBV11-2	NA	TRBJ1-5	CASSLGGSNQPQHF	TGTGCCAGCAGCTTAGGGGGCAGCAATCAGCCCCAGCATTTT
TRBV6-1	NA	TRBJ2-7	CATQGLAGKYEQYF	TGTGCCACTCAAGGGCTGGCAGGGAAGTACGAGCAGTACTTC
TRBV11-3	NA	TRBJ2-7	CASSPRQAFYEQYF	TGTGCCAGCAGCCCACGACAGGCTTTCTACGAGCAGTACTTC
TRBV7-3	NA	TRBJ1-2	CASSSPVGAESPTHLNYGYTF	TGTGCCAGCAGCTCACCCGTGGGGGCCGAGTCCCCAACCCACCTTAACTATGGCTACACCTTC
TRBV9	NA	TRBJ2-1	CASSSPSLGGDLYNEQFF	TGTGCCAGCAGCTCGCCGTCCCTGGGAGGCGACTTGTACAATGAGCAGTTCTTC
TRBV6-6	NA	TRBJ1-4	CASSYSGREGEKLFF	TGTGCCAGCAGTTACTCGGGGCGCGAAGGGGAAAAACTGTTTTTT
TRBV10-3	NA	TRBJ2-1	CAIRRGTYNEQFF	TGTGCCATCAGGAGAGGGACCTACAATGAGCAGTTCTTC
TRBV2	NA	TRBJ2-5	CASKQTNQETQYF	TGTGCCAGCAAACAGACTAACCAAGAGACCCAGTACTTC
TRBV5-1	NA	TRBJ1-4	CASNLMSAGTNEKLFF	TGCGCCAGCAACTTGATGAGCGCTGGAACTAATGAAAAACTGTTTTTT
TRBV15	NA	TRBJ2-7	CATSRDPLAPYEQYF	TGTGCCACCAGCAGAGATCCACTAGCTCCCTACGAGCAGTACTTC
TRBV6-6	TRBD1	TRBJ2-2	CASSLSGGDRTGELFF	TGTGCCAGCAGTCTTTCAGGGGGCGATCGGACCGGGGAGCTGTTTTTT
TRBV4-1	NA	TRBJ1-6	CASSQVFPGMTPLHF	TGCGCCAGCAGCCAAGTTTTTCCGGGGATGACACCCCTCCACTTT